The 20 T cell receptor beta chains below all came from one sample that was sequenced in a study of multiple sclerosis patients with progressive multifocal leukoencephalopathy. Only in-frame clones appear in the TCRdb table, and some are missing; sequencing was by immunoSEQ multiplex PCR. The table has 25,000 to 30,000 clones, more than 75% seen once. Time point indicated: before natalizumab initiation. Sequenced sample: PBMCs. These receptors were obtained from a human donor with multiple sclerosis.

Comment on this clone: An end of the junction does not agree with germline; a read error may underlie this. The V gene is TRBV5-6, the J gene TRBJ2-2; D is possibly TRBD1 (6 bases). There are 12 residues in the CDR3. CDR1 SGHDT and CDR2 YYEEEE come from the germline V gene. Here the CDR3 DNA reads TGTGCCAGCAGCTTGGCGGCAGGGGAACTGTTTTTT. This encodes CASSLAAGELFF.

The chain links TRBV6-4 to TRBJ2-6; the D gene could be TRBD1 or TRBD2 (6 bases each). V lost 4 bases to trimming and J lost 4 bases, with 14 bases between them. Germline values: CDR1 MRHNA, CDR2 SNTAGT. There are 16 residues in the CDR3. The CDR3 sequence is CASSGLSGAGANVLTF. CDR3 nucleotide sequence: TGTGCCAGCAGTGGACTTTCGGGGGCAGGGGCCAACGTCCTGACTTTC.

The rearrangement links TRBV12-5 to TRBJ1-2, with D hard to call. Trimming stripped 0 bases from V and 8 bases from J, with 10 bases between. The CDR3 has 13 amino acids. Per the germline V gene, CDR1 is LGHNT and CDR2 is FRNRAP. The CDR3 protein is CASGLVGNPGYTF. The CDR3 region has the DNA TGTGCTAGTGGTTTGGTAGGGAACCCCGGCTACACCTTC.

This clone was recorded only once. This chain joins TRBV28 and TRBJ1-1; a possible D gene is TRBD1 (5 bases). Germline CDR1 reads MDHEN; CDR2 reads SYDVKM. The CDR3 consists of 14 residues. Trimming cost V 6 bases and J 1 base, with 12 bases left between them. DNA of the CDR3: TGTGCCAGCAGATTACTCGGGGGGAACACTGAAGCTTTCTTT. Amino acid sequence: CASRLLGGNTEAFF. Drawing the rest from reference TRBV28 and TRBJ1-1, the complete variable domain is DVKVTQSSRYLVKRTGEKVFLECVQDMDHENMFWYRQDPGLGLRLIYFSYDVKMKEKGDIPEGYSVSREKKERFSLILESASTNQTSMYLCASRLLGGNTEAFFGQGTRLTVV.

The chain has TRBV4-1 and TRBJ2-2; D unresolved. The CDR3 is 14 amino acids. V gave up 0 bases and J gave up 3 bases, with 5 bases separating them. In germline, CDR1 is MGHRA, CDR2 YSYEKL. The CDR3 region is CASSQEGYTGELFF. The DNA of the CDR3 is TGCGCCAGCAGCCAAGAGGGTTACACCGGGGAGCTGTTTTTT.

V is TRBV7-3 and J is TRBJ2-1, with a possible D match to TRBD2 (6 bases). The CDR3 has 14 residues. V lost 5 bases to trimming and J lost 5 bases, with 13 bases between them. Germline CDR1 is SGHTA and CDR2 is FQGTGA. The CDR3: CASSQAGPNNEQFF. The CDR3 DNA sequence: TGTGCCAGCAGCCAAGCGGGCCCAAACAATGAGCAGTTCTTC.

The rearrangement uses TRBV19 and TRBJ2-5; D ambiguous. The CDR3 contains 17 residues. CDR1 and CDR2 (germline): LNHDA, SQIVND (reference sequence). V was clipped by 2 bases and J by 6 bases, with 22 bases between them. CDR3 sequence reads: CASSISLSVGARKTQYF. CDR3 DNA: TGTGCCAGTAGTATATCCCTGAGCGTCGGCGCCCGGAAGACCCAGTACTTC.

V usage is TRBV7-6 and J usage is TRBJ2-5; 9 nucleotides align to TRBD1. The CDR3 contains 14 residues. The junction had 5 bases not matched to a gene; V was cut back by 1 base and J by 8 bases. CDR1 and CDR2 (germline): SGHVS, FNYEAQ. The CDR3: CASSLGADRGTQYF. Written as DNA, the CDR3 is TGTGCCAGCAGCTTAGGGGCGGACAGGGGTACCCAGTACTTC.

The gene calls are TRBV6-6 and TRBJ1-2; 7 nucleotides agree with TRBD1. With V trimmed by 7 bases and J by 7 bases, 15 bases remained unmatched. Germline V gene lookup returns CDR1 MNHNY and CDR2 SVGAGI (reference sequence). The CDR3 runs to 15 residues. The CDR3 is CASKVDRERKLGYTF. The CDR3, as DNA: TGTGCCAGCAAGGTAGACAGGGAAAGGAAGCTTGGCTACACCTTC.

The CDR3, as DNA: TGTGCCAGCAGCCCAGTAGGACAGGCGAACACCGGGGAGCTGTTTTTT. It translates to CASSPVGQANTGELFF. V and J are TRBV11-3 and TRBJ2-2; 7 nucleotides line up with TRBD1. V was clipped by 5 bases and J by 0 bases; unmatched bases: 6. CDR1 and CDR2 (germline): SGHNT, YENEEA. The CDR3 extends over 16 amino acids. Together with reference TRBV11-3 and TRBJ2-2, the CDR3 gives the full variable domain: EAGVVQSPRYKIIEKKQPVAFWCNPISGHNTLYWYLQNLGQGPELLIRYENEEAVDDSQLPKDRFSAERLKGVDSTLKIQPAELGDSAVYLCASSPVGQANTGELFFGEGSRLTVL.

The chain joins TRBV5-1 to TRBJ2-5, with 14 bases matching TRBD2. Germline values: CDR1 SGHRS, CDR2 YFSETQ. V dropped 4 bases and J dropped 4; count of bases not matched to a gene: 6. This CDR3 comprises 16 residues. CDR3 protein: CASSQGLAGGGETQYF. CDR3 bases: TGCGCCAGCAGCCAAGGACTAGCGGGGGGCGGAGAGACCCAGTACTTC.

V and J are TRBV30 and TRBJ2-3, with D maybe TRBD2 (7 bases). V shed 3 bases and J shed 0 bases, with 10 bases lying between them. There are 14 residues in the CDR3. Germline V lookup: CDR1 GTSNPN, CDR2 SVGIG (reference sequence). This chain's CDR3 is CAWSEGGSTDTQYF. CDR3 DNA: TGTGCCTGGAGCGAGGGGGGGAGCACAGATACGCAGTATTTT.

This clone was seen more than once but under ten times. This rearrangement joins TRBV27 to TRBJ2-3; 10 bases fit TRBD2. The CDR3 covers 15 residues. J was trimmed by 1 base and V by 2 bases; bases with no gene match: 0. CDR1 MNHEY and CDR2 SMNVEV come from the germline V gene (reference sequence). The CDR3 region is CASSLGTSGTDTQYF. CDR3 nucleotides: TGTGCCAGCAGTTTAGGGACTAGCGGCACAGATACGCAGTATTTT.

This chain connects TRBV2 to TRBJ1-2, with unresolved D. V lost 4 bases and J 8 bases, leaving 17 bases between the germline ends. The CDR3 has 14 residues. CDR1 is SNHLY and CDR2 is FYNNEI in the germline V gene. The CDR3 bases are TGTGCCAGCAGTGTTCGGCCAGACACAAGGGGCTACACCTTC. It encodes CASSVRPDTRGYTF.

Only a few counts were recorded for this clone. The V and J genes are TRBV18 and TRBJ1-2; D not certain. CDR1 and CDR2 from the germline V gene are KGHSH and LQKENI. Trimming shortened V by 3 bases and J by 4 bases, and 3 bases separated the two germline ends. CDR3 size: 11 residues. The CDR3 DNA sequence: TGTGCCAGCTCACCGTCCTATGGCTACACCTTC. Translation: CASSPSYGYTF. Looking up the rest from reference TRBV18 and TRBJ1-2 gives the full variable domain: NAGVMQNPRHLVRRRGQEARLRCSPMKGHSHVYWYRQLPEEGLKFMVYLQKENIIDESGMPKERFSAEFPKEGPSILRIQQVVRGDSAAYFCASSPSYGYTFGSGTRLTVV.

The CDR3 spells CASSLPLRGEQFF. The CDR3 DNA is TGTGCCAGCAGTTTACCCTTACGGGGTGAGCAGTTCTTC. The chain joins TRBV7-9 to TRBJ2-1, with TRBD2 as a possible D gene (5 bases). V dropped 6 bases and J dropped 9 bases, with 15 bases sitting between them. Germline values: CDR1 SEHNR, CDR2 FQNEAQ (reference sequence). CDR3 length: 13 amino acids. Filled out from reference TRBV7-9 and TRBJ2-1, the complete variable domain reads DTGVSQNPRHKITKRGQNVTFRCDPISEHNRLYWYRQTLGQGPEFLTYFQNEAQLEKSRLLSDRFSAERPKGSFSTLEIQRTEQGDSAMYLCASSLPLRGEQFFGPGTRLTVL.

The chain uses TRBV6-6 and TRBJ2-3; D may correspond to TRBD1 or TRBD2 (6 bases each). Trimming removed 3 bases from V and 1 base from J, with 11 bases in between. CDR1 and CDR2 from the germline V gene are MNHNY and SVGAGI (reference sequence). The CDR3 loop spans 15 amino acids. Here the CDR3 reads CASSYRRGRTDTQYF. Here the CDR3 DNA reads TGTGCCAGCAGTTATAGACGGGGGCGCACAGATACGCAGTATTTT.

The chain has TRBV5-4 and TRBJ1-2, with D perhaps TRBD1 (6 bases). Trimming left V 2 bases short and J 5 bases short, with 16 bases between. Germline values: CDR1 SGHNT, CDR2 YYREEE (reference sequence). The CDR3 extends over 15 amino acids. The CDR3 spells CASSLGTTGSYGYTF. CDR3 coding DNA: TGTGCCAGCAGCTTAGGTACGACAGGCTCTTATGGCTACACCTTC. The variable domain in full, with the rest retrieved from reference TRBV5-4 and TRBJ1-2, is ETGVTQSPTHLIKTRGQQVTLRCSSQSGHNTVSWYQQALGQGPQFIFQYYREEENGRGNFPPRFSGLQFPNYSSELNVNALELDDSALYLCASSLGTTGSYGYTFGSGTRLTVV.

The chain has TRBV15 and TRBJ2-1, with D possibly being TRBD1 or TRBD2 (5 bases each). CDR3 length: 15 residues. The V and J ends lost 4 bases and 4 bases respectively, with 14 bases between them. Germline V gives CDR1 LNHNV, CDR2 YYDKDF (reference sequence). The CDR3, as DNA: TGTGCCACCAGCATAGAGGGGCACATGTACAATGAGCAGTTCTTC. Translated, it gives CATSIEGHMYNEQFF.

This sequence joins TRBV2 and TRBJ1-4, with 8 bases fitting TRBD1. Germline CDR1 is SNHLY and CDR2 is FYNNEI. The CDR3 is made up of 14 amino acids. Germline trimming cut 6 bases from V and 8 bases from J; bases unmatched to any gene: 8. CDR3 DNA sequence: TGTGCCAGCAGGGGGACAGGAGGCGCCGAAAAACTGTTTTTT. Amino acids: CASRGTGGAEKLFF.